This entry lists 28 T cell receptor beta chains sequenced from one sample in a study of breast tumors, draining lymph nodes, adjacent tissues. TCRdb called the multiplex PCR reads again in MiXCR, with one record for every CDR3 protein. The sample includes more than 15,000 distinct CDR3 sequences, 55% to 75% of them seen just once. The source material was tumor-adjacent breast tissue. The receptors originated from a female donor with breast cancer. Some clones in this sample may be carry-over from other donors' samples.

J is TRBJ2-1 and V is TRBV19; D not resolved. Trimming took off 3 bases at V and 3 bases at J, with 3 bases between the two ends. There are 12 residues in the CDR3. Germline CDR1 LNHDA, CDR2 SQIVND (reference sequence). The CDR3 spells CASSMGYNEQFF. The CDR3 DNA sequence: TGTGCCAGTAGTATGGGCTACAATGAGCAGTTCTTC.

The V call is TRBV29-1, the J call TRBJ2-3; 9 bases are shared with TRBD2. CDR3 size: 14 residues. J was trimmed by 0 bases and V by 4 bases; bases with no gene match: 2. Germline loops: CDR1 SQVTM, CDR2 ANQGSEA. CDR3 sequence reads: CSVGAGGSTDTQYF. The CDR3 nucleotides read TGCAGCGTTGGAGCGGGAGGTAGCACAGATACGCAGTATTTT.

With respect to this clonotype: Mismatch with germline at one junction end may stem from a read error. The rearrangement joins TRBV5-1 to TRBJ2-7, with TRBD1 matching 10 bases. Looked up from germline, CDR1 is SGHRS and CDR2 is YFSETQ. The CDR3 spans 16 residues. The CDR3 reads CAGSPGTGATTYEQYF. In nucleotides, the CDR3 is TGCGCCGGCAGCCCGGGGACAGGGGCTACCACCTACGAGCAGTACTTC.

This clonotype was counted ten times or more. V is TRBV3-1 and J is TRBJ2-1, with D tentatively TRBD1 (5 bases). This CDR3 spans 13 amino acids. V shed 5 bases and J shed 9 bases, with 14 bases lying between them. Germline values: CDR1 LGHDT, CDR2 YNNKEL (reference sequence). The CDR3 sequence is CASSFGHFGEQFF. Written as DNA, the CDR3 is TGTGCCAGCAGCTTCGGACATTTCGGTGAGCAGTTCTTC.

This clonotype has a count of ten or more. CDR3 loop: CASSILGYGYTF. Written as DNA, the CDR3 is TGTGCCAGCAGTATCCTAGGATATGGCTACACCTTC. The chain employs TRBV28 and TRBJ1-2, with D unresolved. This CDR3 has 12 amino acids. Germline assignment: CDR1 MDHEN and CDR2 SYDVKM. V shed 5 bases and J shed 5 bases, with 9 bases lying between them.

The chain is built from TRBV20-1 and TRBJ2-1, with 10 bases fitting TRBD2. CDR1 is DFQATT, CDR2 SNEGSKA, per germline (reference sequence). The CDR3 is 14 amino acids. J lost 3 bases, V lost 5 bases, and 4 bases had no gene match. The CDR3 loop reads CSAPRTSGYNEQFF. The CDR3 DNA reads as TGCAGTGCTCCCCGGACTAGCGGCTACAATGAGCAGTTCTTC.

V and J are TRBV20-1 and TRBJ2-1; D remains ambiguous. Germline V gene lookup returns CDR1 DFQATT and CDR2 SNEGSKA (reference sequence). This CDR3 contains 11 residues. Trimming took 3 bases from V and 2 from J, leaving 2 bases between them. The CDR3 coding sequence is TGCAGTGCTAGTCCCTACAATGAGCAGTTCTTC. Translated: CSASPYNEQFF.

This clonotype is large (0.1 to 1%) by share. This chain joins TRBV19 and TRBJ1-6, with D unclear. Trimming took 3 bases from V and 0 from J, leaving 12 bases between them. CDR1 LNHDA and CDR2 SQIVND come from the germline V gene (reference sequence). This CDR3 is built from 17 residues. The CDR3 DNA is TGTGCCAGTAGTATCATTGACGGGAGCTCCTATAATTCACCCCTCCACTTT. Its protein is CASSIIDGSSYNSPLHF.

This clonotype was seen ten or more times. The V and J genes are TRBV6-6 and TRBJ1-4, with D possibly being TRBD1 (6 bases). V lost 8 bases and J 8 bases, leaving 18 bases between the germline ends. The CDR3 has 14 amino acids. Germline loops: CDR1 MNHNY, CDR2 SVGAGI (reference sequence). This CDR3 is CASSPGAGGEKLFF. CDR3 nucleotide sequence: TGTGCCAGCTCTCCAGGGGCAGGAGGGGAAAAACTGTTTTTT.

Here the CDR3 reads CARTGTGTDTQYF. CDR3 DNA sequence: TGTGCCAGGACTGGGACAGGCACAGATACGCAGTATTTT. This chain joins TRBV2 and TRBJ2-3; 7 bases match TRBD1. Germline V gives CDR1 SNHLY, CDR2 FYNNEI. CDR3 length equals 13 residues. J lost 1 base, V lost 9 bases, and 4 bases had no gene match.

This clonotype has a count of ten or more. This may be a read error: a much more frequent sequence differs by one nucleotide. V and J are TRBV6-1 and TRBJ2-3; D ambiguous. Trimming took off 7 bases at V and 8 bases at J, with 16 bases between the two ends. The germline CDR1 and CDR2 sequences are MNHNS and SASEGT. This CDR3 spans 13 amino acids. The CDR3 coding sequence is TGTGCCAGCATCCGGAGTGCTACTGTTACGCAGTATTTT. It yields the protein CASIRSATVTQYF.

Of note for this clonotype: This could be a read error, since a much larger clone is one nucleotide away. This rearrangement joins TRBV15 to TRBJ2-3; 8 nucleotides line up with TRBD2. Germline assignment: CDR1 LNHNV and CDR2 YYDKDF (reference sequence). With V trimmed by 0 bases and J by 2 bases, 7 bases remained unmatched. This CDR3 contains 17 residues. In DNA, the CDR3 is TGTGCCACCAGCAGAGAAGTCGGACTAGCCGACACAGATACGCAGTATTTT. Its translation: CATSREVGLADTDTQYF.

The rearrangement uses TRBV15 and TRBJ1-4, with TRBD1 as a possible D gene (5 bases). The CDR3 loop spans 17 amino acids. Germline V lookup: CDR1 LNHNV, CDR2 YYDKDF (reference sequence). V lost 1 base to trimming and J lost 6 bases, with 18 bases between them. The chain's CDR3 is CATSRVNQGGWDEKLFF. CDR3 coding DNA: TGTGCCACCAGCAGAGTTAATCAGGGAGGCTGGGATGAAAAACTGTTTTTT.

The chain employs TRBV19 and TRBJ2-7, with D perhaps matching TRBD2 (6 bases). Trimming shortened V by 3 bases and J by 0 bases, and 12 bases separated the two germline ends. This CDR3 is built from 15 residues. Looked up from germline, CDR1 is LNHDA and CDR2 is SQIVND (reference sequence). For the CDR3, the DNA is TGTGCCAGTAGTATCATTGACGGGAGCTCCTACGAGCAGTACTTC. This sequence encodes CASSIIDGSSYEQYF. Supplemented by reference TRBV19 and TRBJ2-7, the full variable domain reads DGGITQSPKYLFRKEGQNVTLSCEQNLNHDAMYWYRQDPGQGLRLIYYSQIVNDFQKGDIAEGYSVSREKKESFPLTVTSAQKNPTAFYLCASSIIDGSSYEQYFGPGTRLTVT.

The chain uses TRBV2 and TRBJ2-7; D may be TRBD1 (5 bases). CDR3 size: 14 residues. V was cut by 6 bases and J by 1 base, with 13 bases left in between. The germline V gene has CDR1 SNHLY and CDR2 FYNNEI. For the CDR3, the DNA is TGTGCCAGCAGACAGGACCAACGATCCTACGAGCAGTACTTC. The encoded protein is CASRQDQRSYEQYF.

V and J are TRBV7-2 and TRBJ1-6; D not certain. V lost 4 bases and J 3 bases, leaving 13 bases between the germline ends. This CDR3 has 16 residues. CDR1 is SGHTA, CDR2 FQGNSA, per germline. In nucleotides, the CDR3 is TGTGCCAGCAGCTCCCAGACTGGAGTCTATAATTCACCCCTCCACTTT. Encoded protein: CASSSQTGVYNSPLHF.

This clonotype counts as medium-sized (0.01 to 0.1%). V usage is TRBV15 and J usage is TRBJ1-2; D is possibly TRBD1 (6 bases). This CDR3 contains 18 residues. V was pared by 0 bases and J by 7 bases, with 24 bases between. CDR1 is LNHNV and CDR2 is YYDKDF in the germline V gene (reference sequence). The CDR3 spells CATSREGAGSGGVIGYTF. The DNA for the CDR3 is TGTGCCACCAGCAGAGAGGGGGCCGGCTCGGGGGGGGTTATTGGCTACACCTTC.

V and J are TRBV6-5 and TRBJ2-2, with 8 bases identical to TRBD2. Per germline, CDR1 MNHEY and CDR2 SVGAGI. The CDR3 contains 15 residues. V trimming: 5 bases; J trimming: 6 bases; junction bases outside the gene matches: 8. In DNA form, the CDR3 reads TGTGCCAGCAGTCTGGCGGGGGGTAGGGCCGGGGAGCTGTTTTTT. This sequence encodes CASSLAGGRAGELFF.

This sequence joins TRBV6-1 and TRBJ1-2, with 7 bases aligning to TRBD1. The germline V gene encodes CDR1 MNHNS and CDR2 SASEGT. V lost 5 bases and J lost 8; bases outside the gene matches: 8. The CDR3 loop spans 13 amino acids. The CDR3 here is CASSTTGEGGYTF. The CDR3 DNA reads TGTGCCAGCAGTACCACAGGGGAGGGAGGCTACACCTTC.

This clonotype was counted ten times or more. V gene TRBV6-5 combines with J gene TRBJ2-4; no clear D. Germline CDR1 and CDR2: MNHEY and SVGAGI. The CDR3 extends over 13 amino acids. V lost 6 bases to trimming and J lost 0 bases, with 6 bases between them. The chain's CDR3 is CASRHLAKNIQYF. The CDR3 DNA reads as TGTGCCAGCAGACATCTAGCCAAAAACATTCAGTACTTC.

By sample fraction, this clonotype is medium-sized. The chain employs TRBV7-6 and TRBJ1-6; 7 nucleotides line up with TRBD1. The CDR3 contains 14 residues. Germline CDR1 reads SGHVS; CDR2 reads FNYEAQ. V lost 5 bases and J lost 8; bases outside the gene matches: 6. This CDR3 is CASSAQTGYSPLHF. The CDR3 DNA reads TGTGCCAGCAGCGCCCAGACAGGGTATTCACCCCTCCACTTT.

DNA of the CDR3: TGCGCCAGCAGCCGAGGACGGGGGGACTCCTACAATGAGCAGTTCTTC. Protein: CASSRGRGDSYNEQFF. V is TRBV4-1 and J is TRBJ2-1; 7 bases match TRBD2. Germline CDR1 reads MGHRA; CDR2 reads YSYEKL. Trimming removed 4 bases from V and 0 bases from J; junction bases left unmatched: 6. This CDR3 region has 16 residues.

This clonotype was observed a few times. The V and J genes are TRBV20-1 and TRBJ1-2; maybe TRBD1 (6 bases). CDR1 is DFQATT and CDR2 is SNEGSKA in the germline V gene (reference sequence). CDR3 length: 11 amino acids. Trimming took 3 bases from V and 7 from J, leaving 9 bases between them. CDR3 sequence: CSASTGFGYTF. Here the CDR3 DNA reads TGCAGTGCTAGCACAGGGTTTGGCTACACCTTC.

The rearrangement uses TRBV7-2 and TRBJ1-5; D unclear. Germline loops: CDR1 SGHTA, CDR2 FQGNSA. Between the trimmed V and J ends, which lost 3 bases and 7 bases, there was a span of 10 bases. The CDR3 has 13 amino acids. CDR3 in amino acids: CASSFSGRQPQHF. The CDR3 DNA is TGTGCCAGCAGCTTCTCGGGTAGGCAGCCCCAGCATTTT.

This rearrangement joins TRBV20-1 to TRBJ2-5, with no clear D. The CDR3 is made up of 13 amino acids. Germline V CDR1 and CDR2: DFQATT, SNEGSKA (reference sequence). V lost 1 base to trimming and J lost 1 base, with 7 bases between them. The CDR3 is CSARGDSQETQYF. The CDR3 DNA is TGCAGTGCTAGAGGGGATAGCCAAGAGACCCAGTACTTC.

This clonotype qualifies as medium-sized (0.01 to 0.1%). The rearrangement joins TRBV2 to TRBJ1-2; unclear D gene. Germline V CDR1 and CDR2: SNHLY, FYNNEI. The germline V and J ends were trimmed by 3 bases and 4 bases, with 9 bases remaining between them. This CDR3 has 13 amino acids. CDR3 DNA sequence: TGTGCCAGCAGTGATTGGTCTATCTATGGCTACACCTTC. Translating gives CASSDWSIYGYTF.

This chain uses TRBV2 with TRBJ2-2, with a weak D call TRBD1 (5 bases). The length of the CDR3 is 16 residues. Per germline, CDR1 SNHLY and CDR2 FYNNEI. The V gene lost 5 bases and the J gene lost 7 bases, with 20 bases spanning the gap. CDR3 sequence (DNA): TGTGCCAGCAGTCCATTTAGAAGACAGCACGGCGGGGAGCTGTTTTTT. Translation: CASSPFRRQHGGELFF. The full variable domain, rest sourced from reference TRBV2 and TRBJ2-2, is EPEVTQTPSHQVTQMGQEVILRCVPISNHLYFYWYRQILGQKVEFLVSFYNNEISEKSEIFDDQFSVERPDGSNFTLKIRSTKLEDSAMYFCASSPFRRQHGGELFFGEGSRLTVL.

This rearrangement joins TRBV20-1 to TRBJ1-6; 7 nucleotides agree with TRBD1. The trim removed 4 bases at V and 0 bases at J, leaving 6 bases unmatched. This CDR3 has 16 residues. CDR1 DFQATT and CDR2 SNEGSKA come from the germline V gene (reference sequence). This chain's CDR3 is CSAIQGGSSYNSPLHF. The CDR3 nucleotides read TGCAGTGCTATCCAGGGGGGGAGCTCCTATAATTCACCCCTCCACTTT.